This T cell receptor (beta chain) was obtained from a study of cytomegalovirus exposure and HLA in healthy donors. General study findings and limits: Several of the most significant clusters were apparently associated with common viral pathogens in a later analysis.

Per germline, CDR1 SGDLS and CDR2 YYNGEE. The CDR3 has 14 amino acids. Trimming shortened V by 0 bases and J by 9 bases, and 13 bases separated the two germline ends. Primers included in the PCR were 60 Vbeta and 13 Jbeta primers. The assay was immunoSEQ multiplex PCR, and TCRdb's table has in-frame clones only and misses some. The profile shows 200,000 to 250,000 clones, 85% to 90% of them singletons. As for this clone: The target antigen is unknown.

The chain couples TRBV9 to TRBJ1-5; D unresolved. This receptor was identified in a woman under 30 in good health and CMV-seronegative. Sequenced material: PBMCs. This CDR3 is CASSVDSGIPPQHF. In nucleotides, the CDR3 is TGTGCCAGCAGCGTAGACAGCGGTATTCCGCCCCAGCATTTT.